The present TCR beta chain was sequenced within a study of cytomegalovirus exposure and HLA in healthy donors. Overall study findings and caveats: Associated with HLA alleles at 0.05 false discovery rate in a later analysis were some 16,000 TCR beta sequences. It was approximately 160 TCR beta chains that were listed as cytomegalovirus-associated.

The CDR3 runs 13 residues. CDR1 is SNHLY and CDR2 is FYNNEI in the germline V gene. Trimming left V 4 bases short and J 5 bases short, with 12 bases between. With respect to this clone: Its cognate antigen is unknown.

Amplification used 60 Vbeta primers and 13 Jbeta primers. Produced via immunoSEQ multiplex PCR; TCRdb's table is partial and in-frame only. This table has approximately 140,000 clones, roughly three quarters appearing once. The gene calls are TRBV2 and TRBJ2-7, with a possible D match to TRBD2 (6 bases). Sequenced sample: PBMCs. This clonotype originated in a woman aged 40 to 50 in good health and CMV-seropositive. In DNA, the CDR3 is TGTGCCAGCAGTGTCATCGGGGGTAACGAGCAGTACTTC. This translates into CASSVIGGNEQYF.